A single sample gave rise to the 6 T cell receptor beta chains below, sequenced in a study of blood T cells in healthy people across ages. The use of a sample-barcoded 5' primer and a J-beta primer mix characterized a second PCR of roughly 6 to 11 cycles. TCRdb analysed the 5' RACE reads with MiXCR anew, one entry per CDR3 protein. Among over a million distinct CDR3 sequences listed, roughly two fifths were seen once. Sequenced material: blood. Receptors originate from a woman younger than 35 in good health.

This clonotype turned up a few times. The chain has TRBV7-8 and TRBJ2-4; 7 bases agree with TRBD2. Trimming cost V 5 bases and J 1 base; bases outside gene matches: 2. The CDR3 spans 14 residues. Germline CDR1 and CDR2: SGHVS and FQNEAQ. This CDR3 is CASSHGGAKNIQYF. CDR3 in DNA: TGTGCCAGCAGCCACGGGGGGGCCAAAAACATTCAGTACTTC.

This clonotype was counted ten times or more. The DNA of the CDR3 is TGTGCCAGCAGCCCACCAAATTCCTACGAGCAGTACTTC. It yields the protein CASSPPNSYEQYF. The V call is TRBV7-6, the J call TRBJ2-7, with no clear D. V lost 5 bases and J lost 1, with 9 bases in between. The CDR3 has 13 residues. Germline values: CDR1 SGHVS, CDR2 FNYEAQ.

This clonotype was found many times. The gene calls are TRBV27 and TRBJ2-5; D ambiguous. The CDR3 is made up of 14 amino acids. Trimming shortened V by 6 bases and J by 5 bases, and 16 bases separated the two germline ends. Looked up from germline, CDR1 is MNHEY and CDR2 is SMNVEV (reference sequence). The CDR3 coding sequence is TGTGCCAGCAGCTCCGTTTTGGTCGGGGAGACCCAGTACTTC. This encodes CASSSVLVGETQYF.

This clonotype was observed a few times. The chain combines TRBV6-2 or TRBV6-3 with TRBJ2-5, with TRBD1 matching 7 bases. J lost 4 bases, V lost 5 bases, and 7 bases had no gene match. CDR3 length equals 14 residues. CDR1 is MNHEY and CDR2 is SVGEGT in the germline V gene. As DNA, the CDR3 is TGTGCCAGCAGTGTCGGGACAGTCGGAGAGACCCAGTACTTC. Translation: CASSVGTVGETQYF.

The chain is built from TRBV24-1 and TRBJ2-3; D is perhaps TRBD1 (5 bases). This CDR3 is 13 amino acids long. The V end was cut by 1 base, the J end by 6 bases, with 7 bases between. The germline gives CDR1 KGHDR, CDR2 SFDVKD. CDR3 sequence: CATSDFRVDTQYF. For the CDR3, the DNA is TGTGCCACCAGTGATTTCAGGGTCGATACGCAGTATTTT.

This sequence joins TRBV7-2 and TRBJ2-1; TRBD1 is a possible D gene (6 bases). Trimming removed 3 bases at V and 6 bases at J, with 12 bases between. The germline gives CDR1 SGHTA, CDR2 FQGNSA. CDR3 size: 14 residues. The CDR3 nucleotides read TGTGCCAGCAGCTTCCCAACAGGGATCAATGAGCAGTTCTTC. Translated, it gives CASSFPTGINEQFF.